These 5 T cell receptor beta chains came from one sample sequenced in a study of T-cell reconstitution after alpha-beta-depleted transplantation in children. Preparing the TCRbeta library involved the use of unique molecular identifiers. TCRdb reprocessed the PCR reads via MiXCR and lists one record per CDR3 protein. The data contain about 110,000 distinct CDR3 sequences, 10% of them singletons. Source: PBMCs, taken before TCRalphabeta/CD19-depleted stem cell transplant. The receptors were gathered from a boy aged 2 to 10 with acute lymphoblastic leukemia, due to receive a stem cell transplant.

This clonotype was seen at least ten times. The V gene is TRBV6-5, the J gene TRBJ2-3; TRBD2 agrees at 7 bases. The CDR3 has 16 residues. From germline, CDR1 is MNHEY and CDR2 SVGAGI. J gave up 1 base and V 6 bases, and 10 bases lay outside the gene matches. Here the CDR3 DNA reads TGTGCCAGCAGCAGTACCTTGGCGGGGGGCACAGATACGCAGTATTTT. It encodes CASSSTLAGGTDTQYF.

The V gene is TRBV12-3 or TRBV12-4, the J gene TRBJ2-7, with 10 bases aligning to TRBD2. V was pared by 5 bases and J by 7 bases, with 20 bases of the junction left unmatched. The CDR3 runs 18 residues. The DNA for the CDR3 is TGTGCCAGCAGTCCTGTTGGGACTACAACTAGCGGGATAATTGAGCAGTACTTC. Translated, it gives CASSPVGTTTSGIIEQYF.

This clonotype was detected ten times or more. This chain uses TRBV7-2 with TRBJ2-2; TRBD1 aligns across 12 bases. Per germline, CDR1 SGHTA and CDR2 FQGNSA. There are 18 residues in the CDR3. V was clipped by 5 bases and J by 0 bases; unmatched bases: 7. The chain's CDR3 is CASSRDRGQTSNTGELFF. For the CDR3, the DNA is TGTGCCAGCAGCAGGGACAGGGGGCAAACCTCGAACACCGGGGAGCTGTTTTTT.

This clonotype has ten or more counts. V usage is TRBV5-6 and J usage is TRBJ1-2; weak D call: TRBD1 (6 bases). CDR3 length equals 16 residues. With 0 bases removed from V and 6 bases from J, the gap between germline ends came to 18 bases. Germline assignment: CDR1 SGHDT and CDR2 YYEEEE. CDR3 DNA: TGTGCCAGCAGCTTGGACTACAGGGTTGGGATTGATGGCTACACCTTC. It encodes CASSLDYRVGIDGYTF.

The gene calls are TRBV20-1 and TRBJ2-1; weak D call: TRBD2 (5 bases). Germline CDR1 is DFQATT and CDR2 is SNEGSKA (reference sequence). The CDR3 is made up of 13 amino acids. Trimming took 6 bases from V and 9 from J, leaving 18 bases between them. The chain's CDR3 is CSAVTRDAGEQFF. CDR3 nucleotide sequence: TGCAGTGCCGTTACCCGGGATGCGGGTGAGCAGTTCTTC.